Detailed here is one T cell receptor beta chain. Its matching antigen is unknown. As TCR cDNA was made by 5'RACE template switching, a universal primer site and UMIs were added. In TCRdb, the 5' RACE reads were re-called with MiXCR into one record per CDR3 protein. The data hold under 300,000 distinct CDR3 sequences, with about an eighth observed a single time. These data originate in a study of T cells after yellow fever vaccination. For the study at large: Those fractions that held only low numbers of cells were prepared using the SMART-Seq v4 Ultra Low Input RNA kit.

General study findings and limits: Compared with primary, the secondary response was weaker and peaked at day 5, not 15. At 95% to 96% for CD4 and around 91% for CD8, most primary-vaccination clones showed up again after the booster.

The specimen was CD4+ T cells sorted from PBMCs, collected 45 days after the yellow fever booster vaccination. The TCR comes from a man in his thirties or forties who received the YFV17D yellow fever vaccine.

CDR3 sequence reads: CASSFLSRGQNEQFF. The CDR3 DNA reads TGCGCCAGCAGCTTTCTCTCCAGGGGGCAGAATGAGCAGTTCTTC. V usage is TRBV5-1 and J usage is TRBJ2-1; 8 bases align to TRBD1. This CDR3 comprises 15 residues. Germline CDR1 and CDR2: SGHRS and YFSETQ. With V trimmed by 2 bases and J by 7 bases, 8 bases remained unmatched.